This entry describes one T cell receptor beta chain. The record originates from a study of CD8 T cells in Susac syndrome. Reverse transcription used about 0.45 to 1 ug RNA and random hexamers. A multiplex approach, immunoSEQ multiplex PCR, amplified TCR beta CDR3 across 54 Vbeta and 13 Jbeta. TCRdb called the immunoSEQ multiplex PCR reads again in MiXCR, with one record for every CDR3 protein. In the table there are 250,000 to 300,000 distinct CDR3 sequences, more than 75% of which are singletons. CD8+ and CD4+ T cells from blood underwent TCR beta sequencing. Germline CDR1 is MNHEY and CDR2 is SMNVEV (reference sequence). Trimming stripped 2 bases from V and 0 bases from J, with 5 bases between. The CDR3 runs 13 residues.

Sequencing input: CD8+ T cells from PBMCs. The chain is built from TRBV27 and TRBJ2-7; D unclear. The receptor comes from a human donor with multiple sclerosis. CDR3 nucleotides: TGTGCCAGCAGTTTACGTCCCTCCTACGAGCAGTACTTC. It codes for CASSLRPSYEQYF.